The TCR beta chain described here comes from a study of blood T cell repertoires in COVID-19. Study in general: Samples of COVID-19 (acute and convalescent) were obtained from the United States, Italy and Spain. Sample material is recorded as cDNA or gDNA derived from T cells, B-cell-depleted T cells, or PBMCs.

The J segment lost 4 bases and the V segment lost 6 bases, leaving 8 bases of the junction unmatched. Looked up from germline, CDR1 is LNHDA and CDR2 is SQIVND (reference sequence). The CDR3 covers 16 residues. Per the study methods: Counts of nucleated cells, estimated from reference gene primer amplification, were obtained. Clones were read by immunoSEQ multiplex PCR, and TCRdb kept only the in-frame ones, dropping some. The V and J calls and clone size are taken from that table; D and trimming were inferred from the DNA. The sample includes roughly 160,000 clones, about nine tenths of them seen just once. A single count supports this clone.

What was sequenced was peripheral blood. The receptor was derived from a man younger than 35 with acute or convalescent COVID-19. This chain joins TRBV19 and TRBJ2-1, with 11 positions matching TRBD2. CDR3 protein: CASSTSGGGVYNEQFF. In nucleotides, the CDR3 is TGTGCCAGTAGCACTAGCGGGGGTGGGGTGTACAATGAGCAGTTCTTC. The entire variable domain, with the rest obtained from reference TRBV19 and TRBJ2-1, is as follows: DGGITQSPKYLFRKEGQNVTLSCEQNLNHDAMYWYRQDPGQGLRLIYYSQIVNDFQKGDIAEGYSVSREKKESFPLTVTSAQKNPTAFYLCASSTSGGGVYNEQFFGPGTRLTVL.